One and the same sample provided the 23 T cell receptor beta chains below, sequenced in a study of shared clonotypes between healthy human individuals. Sequenced by immunoSEQ multiplex PCR; TCRdb stores in-frame clones only, minus some. The table lists around 1.1 million clones, roughly 74% of them singletons. Sequencing was performed on memory CD4+ T cells from PBMCs. The subset here: CD45RA-negative fraction. Receptor source: a man between 18 and 29 years old in good health. Some clones in this sample may be carry-over from other donors' samples.

The CDR3 region is CASSREAGAFF. The CDR3, as DNA: TGTGCCAGCAGCCGGGAGGCCGGCGCTTTCTTT. The V call is TRBV5-8, the J call TRBJ1-1, with D hard to call. Trimming removed 4 bases from V and 11 bases from J, with 12 bases in between. Germline assignment: CDR1 SGHTS and CDR2 YDEGEE. The CDR3 is 11 residues long.

In regard to this clone: Other DNA sequences in the sample encode the same CDR3. The genes are TRBV29-1 and TRBJ2-7; D not resolved. Germline V gene lookup returns CDR1 SQVTM and CDR2 ANQGSEA. This CDR3 is built from 11 residues. V shed 4 bases and J shed 0 bases, with 4 bases lying between them. The CDR3 is CSVASSYEQYF. The DNA of the CDR3 is TGCAGCGTTGCCTCCTCCTACGAGCAGTACTTC.

The J gene is TRBJ1-4, the V gene TRBV2, with D unresolved. V was cut by 3 bases and J by 3 bases, with 11 bases left in between. Per the germline V gene, CDR1 is SNHLY and CDR2 is FYNNEI. The CDR3 sequence is 15 residues long. CDR3 coding DNA: TGTGCCAGCAGTGAGGCCCGCGGGCCTAATGAAAAACTGTTTTTT. Translating gives CASSEARGPNEKLFF. Together with reference TRBV2 and TRBJ1-4, the CDR3 gives the full variable domain: EPEVTQTPSHQVTQMGQEVILRCVPISNHLYFYWYRQILGQKVEFLVSFYNNEISEKSEIFDDQFSVERPDGSNFTLKIRSTKLEDSAMYFCASSEARGPNEKLFFGSGTQLSVL.

The gene calls are TRBV29-1 and TRBJ2-5, with D maybe TRBD1 (6 bases). The CDR3 loop spans 13 amino acids. The V end lost 6 bases, the J end lost 5 bases, and 16 bases lay between the germline ends. Germline V CDR1 and CDR2: SQVTM, ANQGSEA. The CDR3 nucleotides read TGCAGCGTCCAGGACAGACCCTGGGAGACCCAGTACTTC. Amino acids: CSVQDRPWETQYF.

The V and J genes are TRBV9 and TRBJ2-2, with D tentatively TRBD1 (6 bases). From germline, CDR1 is SGDLS and CDR2 YYNGEE. V lost 3 bases to trimming and J lost 6 bases, with 12 bases between them. The CDR3 contains 14 residues. CDR3 residues: CASSEQGIAGELFF. In DNA, the CDR3 is TGTGCCAGCAGCGAACAGGGTATCGCCGGGGAGCTGTTTTTT.

The chain employs TRBV11-2 and TRBJ2-7, with D perhaps matching TRBD1 or TRBD2 (6 bases each). V was shortened by 5 bases and J by 3 bases, with 20 bases between the two germline ends. Germline V lookup: CDR1 SGHAT, CDR2 FQNNGV. There are 16 residues in the CDR3. In DNA form, the CDR3 reads TGTGCCAGCAGCCCCCCTTCGGGGGCTGGTCGCTACGAGCAGTACTTC. Its translation: CASSPPSGAGRYEQYF.

The table lists this clone with a count of one. The chain couples TRBV2 to TRBJ2-1, with 10 bases aligning to TRBD2. J lost 3 bases, V lost 6 bases, and 5 bases had no gene match. CDR1 and CDR2 from the germline V gene are SNHLY and FYNNEI. This CDR3 contains 15 residues. CDR3 DNA: TGTGCCAGCAGGCCAGCTAGCGGGAGCTACAATGAGCAGTTCTTC. This sequence encodes CASRPASGSYNEQFF.

V gene TRBV15 combines with J gene TRBJ1-5; weak D call: TRBD1 (5 bases). The CDR3 length is 16 residues. V was shortened by 3 bases and J by 1 base, with 13 bases between the two germline ends. The germline V gene has CDR1 LNHNV and CDR2 YYDKDF (reference sequence). CDR3 nucleotide sequence: TGTGCCACCAGCAGGGAGCAGGGCACCAGCAATCAGCCCCAGCATTTT. Protein product: CATSREQGTSNQPQHF.

The V gene is TRBV7-9, the J gene TRBJ1-1; no firm D call. The CDR3 extends over 13 amino acids. V was cut by 6 bases and J by 0 bases, with 8 bases left in between. CDR1 and CDR2 (germline): SEHNR, FQNEAQ (reference sequence). The CDR3 region is CASSWAMNTEAFF. In DNA form, the CDR3 reads TGTGCCAGCAGTTGGGCGATGAACACTGAAGCTTTCTTT. The full variable domain, its missing parts supplied by reference TRBV7-9 and TRBJ1-1, is DTGVSQNPRHKITKRGQNVTFRCDPISEHNRLYWYRQTLGQGPEFLTYFQNEAQLEKSRLLSDRFSAERPKGSFSTLEIQRTEQGDSAMYLCASSWAMNTEAFFGQGTRLTVV.

The chain carries TRBV27 and TRBJ1-2; TRBD1 is a possible D gene (6 bases). V shed 3 bases and J shed 4 bases, with 12 bases lying between them. CDR1 MNHEY and CDR2 SMNVEV come from the germline V gene (reference sequence). The CDR3 has 14 amino acids. The CDR3 reads CASSLRGFAYGYTF. Here the CDR3 DNA reads TGTGCCAGCAGTTTGAGGGGGTTTGCCTATGGCTACACCTTC.

The chain combines TRBV6-5 with TRBJ1-2; no firm D call. CDR1 and CDR2 from the germline V gene are MNHEY and SVGAGI. This CDR3 is built from 16 residues. Trimming shortened V by 2 bases and J by 8 bases, and 21 bases separated the two germline ends. CDR3 sequence: CASSYRAAIAHEGYTF. The CDR3, as DNA: TGTGCCAGCAGTTACAGGGCAGCGATCGCCCACGAGGGCTACACCTTC.

This clone has just a few counts. The rearrangement links TRBV5-1 to TRBJ1-1, with 11 bases that match TRBD1. V trimming: 7 bases; J trimming: 3 bases; junction bases outside the gene matches: 8. CDR3 length: 15 amino acids. Looked up from germline, CDR1 is SGHRS and CDR2 is YFSETQ. The CDR3: CASPGQGVGDTEAFF. The CDR3 region has the DNA TGCGCCAGCCCGGGACAGGGGGTTGGGGACACTGAAGCTTTCTTT.

The V and J genes are TRBV18 and TRBJ2-7, with 11 bases fitting TRBD1. The CDR3 is 15 amino acids. V lost 3 bases and J lost 4; bases outside the gene matches: 5. Per the germline V gene, CDR1 is KGHSH and CDR2 is LQKENI. The CDR3 loop reads CASSPFGQGAYEQYF. DNA of the CDR3: TGTGCCAGCTCACCTTTTGGACAGGGGGCTTACGAGCAGTACTTC. The whole variable domain, remainder taken from reference TRBV18 and TRBJ2-7, is NAGVMQNPRHLVRRRGQEARLRCSPMKGHSHVYWYRQLPEEGLKFMVYLQKENIIDESGMPKERFSAEFPKEGPSILRIQQVVRGDSAAYFCASSPFGQGAYEQYFGPGTRLTVT.

The CDR3, as DNA: TGCGCCAGCAGCCAAGGAGTGGGGAACTATGGCTACACCTTC. Protein product: CASSQGVGNYGYTF. The chain uses TRBV4-3 and TRBJ1-2; D is unclear. Trimming took off 1 base at V and 2 bases at J, with 8 bases between the two ends. Germline V gives CDR1 LGHNA, CDR2 YSLEER. The CDR3 extends over 14 amino acids.

In regard to this clone: The same CDR3 arises from other DNA sequences in this sample as well. This chain links TRBV5-4 with TRBJ1-1; TRBD1 aligns across 7 bases. The CDR3 sequence is 13 residues long. The V segment lost 5 bases and the J segment 1 base; nucleotides outside the gene matches: 2. The V gene's germline CDR1 is SGHNT and CDR2 YYREEE (reference sequence). CDR3 loop: CASSHRGNTEAFF. In DNA form, the CDR3 reads TGTGCCAGCAGTCACAGGGGGAACACTGAAGCTTTCTTT. Based on the CDR3 plus reference TRBV5-4 and TRBJ1-1, the full variable domain is ETGVTQSPTHLIKTRGQQVTLRCSSQSGHNTVSWYQQALGQGPQFIFQYYREEENGRGNFPPRFSGLQFPNYSSELNVNALELDDSALYLCASSHRGNTEAFFGQGTRLTVV.

To note about this clone: Just one base apart from a much larger clone, this may be a read error. Other DNA sequences in this sample translate to the same CDR3. The gene calls are TRBV7-9 and TRBJ2-7; D unclear. The CDR3 consists of 11 residues. Trimming stripped 5 bases from V and 0 bases from J, with 2 bases between. The germline gives CDR1 SEHNR, CDR2 FQNEAQ (reference sequence). This chain's CDR3 is CASSRSYEQYF. The CDR3 DNA reads as TGTGCCAGCAGCCGCTCCTACGAGCAGTACTTC.

This clone was recorded once. Germline and junction disagree at one end, which may indicate a read error. The V and J genes are TRBV28 and TRBJ2-3; TRBD1 aligns across 8 bases. CDR1 MDHEN and CDR2 SYDVKM come from the germline V gene. This CDR3 has 16 residues. CDR3 amino acids: CASSLGTGQGTNTQYF. CDR3 nucleotides: TGTGCCAGCAGTTTAGGGACTGGACAGGGCACAAATACGCAGTATTTT.

The chain combines TRBV28 with TRBJ2-4; TRBD2 agrees at 7 bases. Trimming removed 3 bases from V and 0 bases from J; junction bases left unmatched: 5. CDR3 length: 16 residues. Per the germline V gene, CDR1 is MDHEN and CDR2 is SYDVKM. CDR3 nucleotide sequence: TGTGCCAGCAGTTTCGGGCTAGCGGAAGCCAAAAACATTCAGTACTTC. As protein: CASSFGLAEAKNIQYF.

This chain joins TRBV6-1 and TRBJ1-2; 9 bases agree with TRBD1. Germline CDR1 is MNHNS and CDR2 is SASEGT. V was clipped by 5 bases and J by 4 bases; unmatched bases: 5. This CDR3 region has 14 residues. CDR3 coding DNA: TGTGCCAGCAGTAGGGACAGGGTAGGCTATGGCTACACCTTC. Translating gives CASSRDRVGYGYTF.

This chain connects TRBV5-6 to TRBJ1-2, with 9 bases matching TRBD1. In germline, CDR1 is SGHDT, CDR2 YYEEEE. The J segment lost 4 bases and the V segment lost 5 bases, leaving 6 bases of the junction unmatched. CDR3 length: 14 amino acids. CDR3 coding DNA: TGTGCCAGCAGGGACACAGGGGGCGCCTATGGCTACACCTTC. This translates into CASRDTGGAYGYTF.

The J gene is TRBJ2-5, the V gene TRBV7-2, with TRBD2 identical over 11 bases. Looked up from germline, CDR1 is SGHTA and CDR2 is FQGNSA. CDR3 length: 16 residues. The J segment lost 3 bases and the V segment lost 5 bases, leaving 8 bases of the junction unmatched. The CDR3: CASSRGPGLAEETQYF. The CDR3 DNA follows: TGTGCCAGCAGCCGAGGACCGGGACTAGCGGAAGAGACCCAGTACTTC.

This chain uses TRBV6-5 with TRBJ1-2, with D unresolved. Trimming took off 8 bases at V and 4 bases at J, with 8 bases between the two ends. The CDR3 loop spans 11 amino acids. Germline CDR1 MNHEY, CDR2 SVGAGI. For the CDR3, the DNA is TGTGCCAGCCGGGCCGCCTATGGCTACACCTTC. Encoded protein: CASRAAYGYTF.

This clone was seen only once. The rearrangement uses TRBV30 and TRBJ1-2; no clear D. CDR3 size: 11 residues. The V gene's germline CDR1 is GTSNPN and CDR2 SVGIG (reference sequence). V shed 2 bases and J shed 8 bases, with 9 bases lying between them. CDR3 DNA sequence: TGTGCCTGGAGTATTAGGTGGGGCTACACCTTC. Its translation is CAWSIRWGYTF.